The table lists the clone carrying this T cell receptor beta chain with a few counts. The sample comes from a study of blood T cells in healthy people across ages. PCR was performed a second time for 7 to 11 cycles using a sample-barcoded 5' primer and a J-beta primer mix. TCRdb independently ran MiXCR on the 5' RACE reads; one entry per CDR3 protein. The table lists approximately 820,000 distinct CDR3 sequences, approximately 48% of them singletons. The draw of peripheral blood yielded roughly 9.4 milliliters from each donor. The source material was blood. This receptor was taken from a man in his 60s in good health.

The DNA of the CDR3 is TGTGCCAGCAGTCCTGGGGGGTCTAGGAATGAGCAGTTCTTC. It specifies CASSPGGSRNEQFF. The V call is TRBV9, the J call TRBJ2-1, with D possibly matching TRBD2 (6 bases). The V and J ends lost 5 bases and 7 bases respectively, with 16 bases between them. Per germline, CDR1 SGDLS and CDR2 YYNGEE. CDR3 length equals 14 residues.